A single sample gave rise to the 25 T cell receptor beta chains below, sequenced in a study of T cell changes during pregnancy in multiple sclerosis (dated by TCRdb to about 2019). The library was obtained by the immunoSEQ multiplex PCR assay. TCRdb re-hosts the immuneACCESS table, in-frame sequences only. Its copies lack some clones; in the studies checked, an unresolved V gene accounts for under half of them, and the cause for the rest is not known. This sample lists approximately 41,000 clones; roughly 89% were detected once. The leading ten clones occupy roughly 0.7% of the sample. The material was CD4+ T cells from peripheral blood mononuclear cells, obtained in the first trimester of pregnancy. The receptors originated from a female donor with multiple sclerosis, enrolled in a pregnancy study.

Here the CDR3 reads CASRTSALGEQFF. CDR3 DNA: TGTGCCAGCAGGACTAGCGCCTTGGGAGAGCAGTTCTTC. The chain joins TRBV2 to TRBJ2-1, with TRBD2 identical over 8 bases. Unmatched junction bases numbered 8, after V lost 6 bases and J lost 10 bases. The germline V gene encodes CDR1 SNHLY and CDR2 FYNNEI. This CDR3 has 13 residues.

The genes are TRBV19 and TRBJ1-1; possibly TRBD1 for D (5 bases). In germline, CDR1 is LNHDA, CDR2 SQIVND (reference sequence). The CDR3 is 13 amino acids. The V gene lost 9 bases and the J gene lost 1 base, with 12 bases spanning the gap. The CDR3 region is CASSGDWNTEAFF. The CDR3 DNA is TGTGCCAGCTCGGGGGATTGGAACACTGAAGCTTTCTTT.

The rearrangement links TRBV19 to TRBJ1-1; D not resolved. Trimming left V 3 bases short and J 4 bases short, with 15 bases between. The length of the CDR3 is 15 residues. Germline CDR1 reads LNHDA; CDR2 reads SQIVND (reference sequence). The CDR3 DNA reads as TGTGCCAGTAGTATTGGTAGCAGTTCGGGCACTGAAGCTTTCTTT. Its translation: CASSIGSSSGTEAFF.

V and J are TRBV4-1 and TRBJ2-3; tentatively, D is TRBD2 (6 bases). CDR1 and CDR2 from the germline V gene are MGHRA and YSYEKL. The CDR3 covers 18 residues. V shed 0 bases and J shed 1 base, with 17 bases lying between them. The DNA for the CDR3 is TGCGCCAGCAGCCAAGAGCCGAGGGCTAGCGCCCGCACAGATACGCAGTATTTT. This gives the protein CASSQEPRASARTDTQYF.

V usage is TRBV7-9 and J usage is TRBJ2-5; 7 bases are a match to TRBD1. Germline V gene sequence: CDR1 SEHNR, CDR2 FQNEAQ (reference sequence). V lost 4 bases, J lost 5 bases, and 7 bases stayed unmatched. This CDR3 is built from 14 residues. CDR3 sequence reads: CASSSEGAVETQYF. In DNA form, the CDR3 reads TGTGCCAGCAGCTCAGAGGGGGCCGTGGAGACCCAGTACTTC.

The rearrangement links TRBV27 to TRBJ1-5, with a weak D call TRBD1 (5 bases). V dropped 4 bases and J dropped 6 bases, with 10 bases sitting between them. Per germline, CDR1 MNHEY and CDR2 SMNVEV (reference sequence). The CDR3 is 13 amino acids. The CDR3 here is CASSWGVGQPQHF. CDR3 coding DNA: TGTGCCAGCAGTTGGGGGGTTGGTCAGCCCCAGCATTTT.

This clone was observed once. The rearrangement uses TRBV29-1 and TRBJ1-6; no definite D call. V lost 1 base and J 10 bases, leaving 11 bases between the germline ends. The CDR3 loop spans 13 amino acids. Germline loops: CDR1 SQVTM, CDR2 ANQGSEA. For the CDR3, the DNA is TGCAGCGTTGAAGGGACTCCTGGATCACCCCTCCACTTT. It translates to CSVEGTPGSPLHF.

The V and J genes are TRBV6-4 and TRBJ2-3; no firm D call. Germline CDR1 is MRHNA and CDR2 is SNTAGT. Trimming removed 4 bases at V and 2 bases at J, with 13 bases between. The length of the CDR3 is 15 residues. The DNA of the CDR3 is TGTGCCAGCAGTGCCACGTTAGCAGCCACAGATACGCAGTATTTT. It yields the protein CASSATLAATDTQYF.

The chain joins TRBV2 to TRBJ2-5; TRBD2 aligns across 8 bases. The CDR3 sequence is 15 residues long. V gave up 8 bases and J gave up 11 bases; unmatched junction bases: 19. The germline CDR1 and CDR2 sequences are SNHLY and FYNNEI. The CDR3 DNA follows: TGTGCCAGCCGAATTCAGGGACTAGTCTCAGAAGAGCAGTACTTC. It specifies CASRIQGLVSEEQYF.

A word on this clone: A read error may account for a junction end that differs from germline. The V gene is TRBV5-6, the J gene TRBJ1-2; 8 bases fit TRBD1. This CDR3 is 13 amino acids long. Germline V gives CDR1 SGHDT, CDR2 YYEEEE. CDR3 loop: CASSLDRAWGYTF. The CDR3 DNA is TGTGCCAGCAGTTTGGACAGGGCCTGGGGCTACACCTTC.

This clone was detected only a few times. For the CDR3, the DNA is TGCGCCAGCAGCTTGGTTAGCGGGAGGGGGAATGAGCAGTTCTTC. Translating it yields CASSLVSGRGNEQFF. The rearrangement joins TRBV5-1 to TRBJ2-1; 11 nucleotides agree with TRBD2. V dropped 0 bases and J dropped 7; count of bases not matched to a gene: 3. This CDR3 is 15 amino acids long. Germline V gene sequence: CDR1 SGHRS, CDR2 YFSETQ.

The chain links TRBV5-5 to TRBJ1-5; the D gene is possibly TRBD1 (5 bases). CDR3 length: 14 amino acids. Germline CDR1 is SGHKS and CDR2 is YYEKEE (reference sequence). V dropped 2 bases and J dropped 4 bases, with 10 bases sitting between them. CDR3 loop: CASSLQEGNQPQHF. The CDR3 region has the DNA TGTGCCAGCAGCTTACAGGAGGGTAATCAGCCCCAGCATTTT.

This sequence joins TRBV5-4 and TRBJ2-7, with a possible D match to TRBD2 (5 bases). The CDR3 contains 13 residues. Germline loops: CDR1 SGHNT, CDR2 YYREEE (reference sequence). Trimming took 4 bases from V and 6 from J, leaving 14 bases between them. This CDR3 reads CASSPSGSPEQYF. The DNA of the CDR3 is TGTGCCAGCAGCCCGAGCGGATCCCCCGAGCAGTACTTC.

A remark on this clone: This same CDR3 is encoded by further DNA sequences in the sample. The chain carries TRBV5-4 and TRBJ2-6; 7 nucleotides align to TRBD1. There are 15 residues in the CDR3. Germline V gene lookup returns CDR1 SGHNT and CDR2 YYREEE (reference sequence). The ends lost 5 bases at V and 4 bases at J; junction bases unmatched: 6. CDR3 sequence (DNA): TGTGCCAGCAGTCGACAGGGCTCCGGGGCCAACGTCCTGACTTTC. Translated: CASSRQGSGANVLTF. The entire variable domain, with the rest obtained from reference TRBV5-4 and TRBJ2-6, is as follows: ETGVTQSPTHLIKTRGQQVTLRCSSQSGHNTVSWYQQALGQGPQFIFQYYREEENGRGNFPPRFSGLQFPNYSSELNVNALELDDSALYLCASSRQGSGANVLTFGAGSRLTVL.

The chain is built from TRBV10-3 and TRBJ2-1; the D is unclear. Looked up from germline, CDR1 is ENHRY and CDR2 is SYGVKD. The CDR3 is made up of 13 amino acids. The V gene lost 4 bases and the J gene lost 1 base, with 5 bases spanning the gap. The CDR3 DNA follows: TGTGCCATCAGTGGTCGGTCCTACAATGAGCAGTTCTTC. Its protein product is CAISGRSYNEQFF.

This clone was seen just once. This rearrangement joins TRBV29-1 to TRBJ2-3; 9 positions agree with TRBD2. This CDR3 comprises 15 residues. Per the germline V gene, CDR1 is SQVTM and CDR2 is ANQGSEA. V lost 3 bases and J lost 5; bases outside the gene matches: 9. This chain's CDR3 is CSVEIAGVGVDTQYF. The CDR3 bases are TGCAGCGTTGAGATAGCGGGAGTCGGTGTAGATACGCAGTATTTT.

This clone was counted once. The V gene is TRBV7-9, the J gene TRBJ2-7, with TRBD2 matching over 9 bases. J gave up 4 bases and V 4 bases, and 5 bases lay outside the gene matches. Germline-derived CDR1 and CDR2 are SEHNR and FQNEAQ (reference sequence). The CDR3 loop spans 14 amino acids. The CDR3 here is CASSSTSGRYEQYF. The DNA for the CDR3 is TGTGCCAGCAGCTCGACTAGCGGCCGATACGAGCAGTACTTC.

The genes are TRBV6-1 and TRBJ1-5, with D maybe TRBD1 (5 bases). Germline loops: CDR1 MNHNS, CDR2 SASEGT. This CDR3 is built from 15 residues. V gave up 1 base and J gave up 2 bases, with 9 bases separating them. The CDR3 protein is CASSEGQGRNQPQHF. The CDR3 region has the DNA TGTGCCAGCAGTGAAGGGCAGGGCCGCAATCAGCCCCAGCATTTT.

The chain carries TRBV7-2 and TRBJ2-3, with 7 bases identical to TRBD2. V lost 5 bases and J lost 5; bases outside the gene matches: 4. In germline, CDR1 is SGHTA, CDR2 FQGNSA. This CDR3 is 13 amino acids long. This CDR3 is CASSPGGIDTQYF. The CDR3 DNA sequence: TGTGCCAGCAGCCCCGGGGGGATAGATACGCAGTATTTT.

CDR3 sequence: CAWSVRFRTGINEKLFF. In DNA, the CDR3 is TGTGCCTGGAGTGTACGATTCCGGACAGGGATTAATGAAAAACTGTTTTTT. The V call is TRBV30, the J call TRBJ1-4, with TRBD1 identical over 8 bases. The CDR3 has 17 amino acids. The germline V gene encodes CDR1 GTSNPN and CDR2 SVGIG (reference sequence). J lost 4 bases, V lost 0 bases, and 10 bases had no gene match.

The rearrangement uses TRBV27 and TRBJ2-2, with TRBD2 matching over 7 bases. Germline V gene lookup returns CDR1 MNHEY and CDR2 SMNVEV (reference sequence). The CDR3 loop spans 15 amino acids. With 8 bases clipped from V and 0 bases from J, the junction kept 6 bases outside the gene matches. CDR3 region: CASHERGTNTGELFF. The CDR3 DNA is TGTGCCAGCCACGAGCGGGGAACGAACACCGGGGAGCTGTTTTTT.

This chain connects TRBV5-1 to TRBJ1-4; the match to TRBD1 covers 12 bases. Trimming removed 7 bases from V and 5 bases from J; junction bases left unmatched: 3. The CDR3 loop spans 14 amino acids. Germline lookup yields CDR1 SGHRS and CDR2 YFSETQ. The CDR3 coding sequence is TGCGCCAGCGCCGGGACAGGGGGCAATGAAAAACTGTTTTTT. It yields the protein CASAGTGGNEKLFF.

The CDR3 loop reads CASSYTGQGGETQYF. The CDR3 DNA is TGTGCCAGCAGTTACACAGGACAGGGGGGAGAGACCCAGTACTTC. The chain has TRBV6-5 and TRBJ2-5; 10 nucleotides agree with TRBD1. V lost 2 bases, J lost 4 bases, and 4 bases stayed unmatched. The CDR3 loop spans 15 amino acids. The germline V gene has CDR1 MNHEY and CDR2 SVGAGI.

The chain recombines TRBV19 with TRBJ2-3, with 9 bases identical to TRBD2. Germline trimming cut 4 bases from V and 5 bases from J; bases unmatched to any gene: 7. Germline lookup yields CDR1 LNHDA and CDR2 SQIVND (reference sequence). The CDR3 runs 15 residues. The CDR3 loop reads CASSKRREGIDTQYF. In DNA, the CDR3 is TGTGCCAGTAGTAAGAGGCGGGAGGGCATAGATACGCAGTATTTT.

V usage is TRBV4-1 and J usage is TRBJ1-4; unclear D gene. This CDR3 comprises 13 residues. V lost 0 bases and J lost 7, with 6 bases in between. Per the germline V gene, CDR1 is MGHRA and CDR2 is YSYEKL. The CDR3 region is CASSQEFSEKLFF. Here the CDR3 DNA reads TGCGCCAGCAGCCAAGAATTTAGTGAAAAACTGTTTTTT.